This T cell receptor beta chain was obtained from a study of T cell responses to AZD1222 COVID-19 vaccine. The length of the CDR3 is 15 residues. The ends were cut back, 0 bases at V and 4 bases at J, with 10 bases in the middle. Per germline, CDR1 SGHVS and CDR2 FNYEAQ. Profiled with immunoSEQ multiplex PCR; TCRdb holds only in-frame clones, not every one. The sample shows 70,000 to 90,000 clones, 75% to 90% of them seen only once. This receptor was identified in an adult in good health. The material was peripheral blood, obtained on day 0 of AZD1222 vaccination. This chain joins TRBV7-6 and TRBJ1-3; the D is unclear. The CDR3 DNA reads TGTGCCAGCAGCTTAGCGGCAGCTTGGGGAAACACCATATATTTT. It yields the protein CASSLAAAWGNTIYF.